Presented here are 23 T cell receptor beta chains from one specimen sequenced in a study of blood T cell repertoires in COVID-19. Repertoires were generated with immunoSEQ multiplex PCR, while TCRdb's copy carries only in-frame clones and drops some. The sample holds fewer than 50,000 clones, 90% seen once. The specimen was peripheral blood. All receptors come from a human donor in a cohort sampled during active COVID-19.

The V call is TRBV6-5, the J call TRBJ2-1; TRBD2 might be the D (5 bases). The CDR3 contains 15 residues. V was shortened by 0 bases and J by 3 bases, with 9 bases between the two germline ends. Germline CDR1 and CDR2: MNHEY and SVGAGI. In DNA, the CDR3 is TGTGCCAGCAGTTACTCTTCTGGGAGCTACAATGAGCAGTTCTTC. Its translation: CASSYSSGSYNEQFF.

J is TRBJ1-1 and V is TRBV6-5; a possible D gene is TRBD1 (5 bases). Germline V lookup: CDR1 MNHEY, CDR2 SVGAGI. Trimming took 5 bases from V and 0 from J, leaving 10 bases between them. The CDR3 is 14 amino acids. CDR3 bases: TGTGCCAGCAGTCTCAGGGAAATGAACACTGAAGCTTTCTTT. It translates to CASSLREMNTEAFF.

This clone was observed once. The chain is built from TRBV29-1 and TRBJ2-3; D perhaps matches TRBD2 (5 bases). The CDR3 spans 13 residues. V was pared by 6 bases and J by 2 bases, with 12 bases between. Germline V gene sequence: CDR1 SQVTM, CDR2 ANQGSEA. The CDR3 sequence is CSVKGVYTDTQYF. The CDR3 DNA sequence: TGCAGCGTCAAGGGAGTTTACACAGATACGCAGTATTTT.

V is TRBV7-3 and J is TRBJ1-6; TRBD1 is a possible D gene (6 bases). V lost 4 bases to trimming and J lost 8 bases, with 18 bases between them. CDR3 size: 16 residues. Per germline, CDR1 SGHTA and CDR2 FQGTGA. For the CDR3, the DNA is TGTGCCAGCAGCTCAGGGGTAAGGGCTTCTGATTCACCCCTCCACTTT. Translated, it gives CASSSGVRASDSPLHF.

The CDR3 DNA reads TGTGCCAGCAGCGTAGCCCCCGACAGACTAGCGGGAACAGATACGCAGTATTTT. Encoded protein: CASSVAPDRLAGTDTQYF. This rearrangement joins TRBV9 to TRBJ2-3, with 11 bases identical to TRBD2. CDR3 size: 18 residues. V shed 0 bases and J 3 bases; nucleotides not matched to a gene: 9. Germline lookup yields CDR1 SGDLS and CDR2 YYNGEE.

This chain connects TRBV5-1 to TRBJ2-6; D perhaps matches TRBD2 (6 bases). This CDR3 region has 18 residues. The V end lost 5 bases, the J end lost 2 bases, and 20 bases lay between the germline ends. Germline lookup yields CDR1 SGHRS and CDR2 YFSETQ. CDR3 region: CASRGPTTDYPGANVLTF. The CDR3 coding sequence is TGCGCCAGCAGGGGGCCCACGACGGACTATCCTGGGGCCAACGTCCTGACTTTC.

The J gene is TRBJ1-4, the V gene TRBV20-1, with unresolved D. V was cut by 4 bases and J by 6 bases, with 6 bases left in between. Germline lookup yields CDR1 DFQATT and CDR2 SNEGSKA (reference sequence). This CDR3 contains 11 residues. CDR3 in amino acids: CSAILYEKLFF. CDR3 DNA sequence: TGCAGTGCTATTCTTTATGAAAAACTGTTTTTT.

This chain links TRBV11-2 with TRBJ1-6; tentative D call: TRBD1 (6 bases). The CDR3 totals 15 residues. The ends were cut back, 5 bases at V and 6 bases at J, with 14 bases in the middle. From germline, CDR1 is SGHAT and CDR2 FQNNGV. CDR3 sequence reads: CASSIDTGFNSPLHF. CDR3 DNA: TGTGCCAGCAGCATCGATACAGGGTTTAATTCACCCCTCCACTTT. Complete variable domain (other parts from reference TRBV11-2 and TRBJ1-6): EAGVAQSPRYKIIEKRQSVAFWCNPISGHATLYWYQQILGQGPKLLIQFQNNGVVDDSQLPKDRFSAERLKGVDSTLKIQPAKLEDSAVYLCASSIDTGFNSPLHFGNGTRLTVT.

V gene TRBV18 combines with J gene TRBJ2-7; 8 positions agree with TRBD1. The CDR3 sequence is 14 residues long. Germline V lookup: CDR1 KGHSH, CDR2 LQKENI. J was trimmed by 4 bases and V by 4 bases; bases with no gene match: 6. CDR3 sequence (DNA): TGTGCCAGCTCACTAGGACAGGGTTCTTACGAGCAGTACTTC. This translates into CASSLGQGSYEQYF.

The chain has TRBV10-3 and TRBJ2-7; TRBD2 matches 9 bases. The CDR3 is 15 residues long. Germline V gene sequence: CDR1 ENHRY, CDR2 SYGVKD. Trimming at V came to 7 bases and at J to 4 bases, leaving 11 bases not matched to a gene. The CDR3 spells CAITDGVAGAYEQYF. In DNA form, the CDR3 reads TGTGCCATCACCGATGGGGTAGCGGGGGCTTACGAGCAGTACTTC.

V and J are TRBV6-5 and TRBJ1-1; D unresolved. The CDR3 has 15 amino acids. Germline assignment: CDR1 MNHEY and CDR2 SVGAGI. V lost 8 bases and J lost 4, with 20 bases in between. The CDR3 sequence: CASRLIGGRSTEAFF. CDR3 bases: TGTGCCAGCCGACTCATAGGCGGGAGGAGCACTGAAGCTTTCTTT.

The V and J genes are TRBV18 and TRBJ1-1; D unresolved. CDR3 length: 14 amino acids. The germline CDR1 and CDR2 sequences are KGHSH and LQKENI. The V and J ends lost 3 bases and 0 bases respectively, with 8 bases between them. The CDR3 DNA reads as TGTGCCAGCTCACCTAGTTTCATGAACACTGAAGCTTTCTTT. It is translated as CASSPSFMNTEAFF.

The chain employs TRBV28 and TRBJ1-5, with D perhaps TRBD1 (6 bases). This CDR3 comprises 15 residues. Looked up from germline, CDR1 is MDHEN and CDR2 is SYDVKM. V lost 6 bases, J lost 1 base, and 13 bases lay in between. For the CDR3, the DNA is TGTGCCAGCAGAAACGACAGGTTCAGCAATCAGCCCCAGCATTTT. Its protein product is CASRNDRFSNQPQHF.

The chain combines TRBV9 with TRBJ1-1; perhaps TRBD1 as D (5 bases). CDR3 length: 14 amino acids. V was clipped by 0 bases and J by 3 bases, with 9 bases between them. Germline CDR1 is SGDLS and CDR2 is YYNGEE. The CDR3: CASSVGGMDTEAFF. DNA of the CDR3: TGTGCCAGCAGCGTAGGGGGCATGGACACTGAAGCTTTCTTT.

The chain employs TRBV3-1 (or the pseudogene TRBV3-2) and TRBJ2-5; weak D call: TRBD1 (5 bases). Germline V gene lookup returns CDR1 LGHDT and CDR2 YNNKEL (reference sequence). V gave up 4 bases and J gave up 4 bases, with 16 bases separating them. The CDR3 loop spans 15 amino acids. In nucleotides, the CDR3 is TGTGCCAGCAGCCTAAGGACACGCGGAATAGAGACCCAGTACTTC. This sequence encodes CASSLRTRGIETQYF.

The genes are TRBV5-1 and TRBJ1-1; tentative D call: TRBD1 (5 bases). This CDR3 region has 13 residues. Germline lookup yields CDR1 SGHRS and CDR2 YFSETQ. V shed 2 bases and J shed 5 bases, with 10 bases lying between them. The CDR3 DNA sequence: TGCGCCAGCAGCTTTGGGGGAGGGACTGAAGCTTTCTTT. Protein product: CASSFGGGTEAFF.

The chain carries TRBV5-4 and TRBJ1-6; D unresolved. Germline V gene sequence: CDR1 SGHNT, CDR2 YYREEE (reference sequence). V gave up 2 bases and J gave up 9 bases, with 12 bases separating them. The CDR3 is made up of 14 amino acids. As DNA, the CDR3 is TGTGCCAGCAGCTTTTCGATGGCATCTTCACCCCTCCACTTT. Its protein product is CASSFSMASSPLHF.

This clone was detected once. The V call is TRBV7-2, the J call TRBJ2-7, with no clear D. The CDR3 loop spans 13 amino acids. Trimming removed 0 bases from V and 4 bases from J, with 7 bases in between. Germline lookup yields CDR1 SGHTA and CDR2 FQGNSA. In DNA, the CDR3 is TGTGCCAGCAGCTTAGCGCGAGAGTACGAGCAGTACTTC. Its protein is CASSLAREYEQYF.

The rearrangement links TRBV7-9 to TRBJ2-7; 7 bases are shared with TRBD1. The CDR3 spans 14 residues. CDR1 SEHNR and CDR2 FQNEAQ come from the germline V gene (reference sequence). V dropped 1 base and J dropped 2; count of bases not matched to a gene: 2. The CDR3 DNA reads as TGTGCCAGCAGCTTAGTGGGGACAGCCTACGAGCAGTACTTC. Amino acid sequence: CASSLVGTAYEQYF.

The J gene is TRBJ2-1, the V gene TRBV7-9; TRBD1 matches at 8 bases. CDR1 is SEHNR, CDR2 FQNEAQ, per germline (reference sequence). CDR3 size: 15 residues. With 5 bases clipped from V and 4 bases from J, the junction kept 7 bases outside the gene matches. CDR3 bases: TGTGCCAGCAGCCAGGGAAACAGGGGGTACAATGAGCAGTTCTTC. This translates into CASSQGNRGYNEQFF.

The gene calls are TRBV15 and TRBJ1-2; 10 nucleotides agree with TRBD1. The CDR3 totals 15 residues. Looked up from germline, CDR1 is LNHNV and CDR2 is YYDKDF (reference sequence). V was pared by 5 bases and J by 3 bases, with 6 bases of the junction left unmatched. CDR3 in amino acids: CATSAWDRGDYGYTF. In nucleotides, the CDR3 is TGTGCCACCAGCGCATGGGACAGGGGTGACTATGGCTACACCTTC.

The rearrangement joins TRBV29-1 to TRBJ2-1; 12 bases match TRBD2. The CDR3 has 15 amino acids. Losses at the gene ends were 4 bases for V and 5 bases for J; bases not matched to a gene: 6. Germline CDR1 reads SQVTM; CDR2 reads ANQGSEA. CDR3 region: CSVALGLAGHNEQFF. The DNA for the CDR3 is TGCAGCGTTGCCCTAGGACTAGCGGGACACAATGAGCAGTTCTTC.

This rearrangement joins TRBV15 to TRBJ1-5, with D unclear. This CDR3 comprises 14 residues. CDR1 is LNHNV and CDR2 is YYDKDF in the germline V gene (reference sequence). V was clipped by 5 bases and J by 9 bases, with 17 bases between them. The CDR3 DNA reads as TGTGCCACCAGCCCTCGTCGGCGCGGAGGGCCCCAGCATTTT. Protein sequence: CATSPRRRGGPQHF.